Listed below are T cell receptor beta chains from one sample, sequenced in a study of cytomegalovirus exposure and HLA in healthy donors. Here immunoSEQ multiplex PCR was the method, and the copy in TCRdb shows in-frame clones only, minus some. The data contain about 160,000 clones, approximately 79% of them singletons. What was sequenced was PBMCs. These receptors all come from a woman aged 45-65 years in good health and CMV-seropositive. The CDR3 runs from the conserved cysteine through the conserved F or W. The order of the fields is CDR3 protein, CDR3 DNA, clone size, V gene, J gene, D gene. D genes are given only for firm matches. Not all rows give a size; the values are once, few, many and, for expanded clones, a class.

CASTTLNDRGRYNEQFF	TGTGCCAGTACCACCCTGAACGACAGGGGTAGGTACAATGAGCAGTTCTTC	NA	TRBV19	TRBJ2-1	TRBD1
CASSYPPQNTIYF	TGTGCCAGCAGTTACCCCCCCCAGAACACCATATATTTT	few	TRBV6-6	TRBJ1-3	NA
CASTPGRGNTEAFF	TGTGCCAGCACTCCAGGAAGGGGGAACACTGAAGCTTTCTTT	NA	TRBV6-1	TRBJ1-1	NA
CASSVDGGRDYGYTF	TGTGCCAGCAGCGTAGATGGAGGGCGGGACTATGGCTACACCTTC	NA	TRBV9	TRBJ1-2	NA
CASSYRGSGGYTF	TGTGCCAGCAGTTATAGAGGGTCTGGGGGCTACACCTTC	NA	TRBV6-5	TRBJ1-2	NA
CASSLGGGDEKLFF	TGTGCCAGCAGCTTAGGTGGGGGGGATGAAAAACTGTTTTTT	NA	TRBV7-9	TRBJ1-4	NA
CASSSRLGLAGGETQYF	TGTGCCAGCAGCTCGCGGCTGGGACTAGCGGGAGGAGAGACCCAGTACTTC	NA	TRBV7-2	TRBJ2-5	TRBD2
CASSPGLSYGYTF	TGTGCCAGCAGCCCCGGACTCTCCTATGGCTACACCTTC	NA	TRBV11-2	TRBJ1-2	NA
CASSYSRLARDTQYF	TGTGCCAGCAGTTACTCAAGACTAGCTAGAGATACGCAGTATTTT	once	TRBV6-5	TRBJ2-3	TRBD2
CASSLTSGRQSEQYF	TGTGCCAGCAGCTTAACTAGCGGGAGACAATCCGAGCAGTACTTC	once	TRBV7-2	TRBJ2-7	TRBD2
CASSLEGYGYTF	TGTGCCAGCAGTTTAGAGGGCTATGGCTACACCTTC	NA	TRBV6-6	TRBJ1-2	NA
CASSKPRRAGGSTDTQYF	TGTGCCAGCAGCAAACCCCGGCGGGCGGGGGGTAGCACAGATACGCAGTATTTT	NA	TRBV7-9	TRBJ2-3	TRBD2
CASSVAVNTGELFF	TGTGCCAGCAGCGTAGCGGTGAACACCGGGGAGCTGTTTTTT	NA	TRBV9	TRBJ2-2	NA
CASSSAGQGGDGYTF	TGTGCCAGCAGCTCTGCGGGACAGGGGGGTGATGGCTACACCTTC	NA	TRBV5-6	TRBJ1-2	TRBD1
CASRRTGGPYEQYF	TGTGCCAGCAGGCGGACGGGAGGGCCCTACGAGCAGTACTTC	NA	TRBV13	TRBJ2-7	TRBD2
CASSQTGAYEQYF	TGTGCCAGCAGTCAGACAGGGGCCTACGAGCAGTACTTC	few	TRBV2	TRBJ2-7	TRBD1
CASSQQGNTEAFF	TGTGCCAGCTCACAACAGGGGAACACTGAAGCTTTCTTT	NA	TRBV18	TRBJ1-1	NA
CASSLGGYNSPLHF	TGTGCCAGCAGCTTAGGAGGCTATAATTCACCCCTCCACTTT	NA	TRBV5-4	TRBJ1-6	NA
CASSTEGRYNEQFF	TGTGCCAGCAGCACGGAGGGCCGGTACAATGAGCAGTTCTTC	NA	TRBV5-4	TRBJ2-1	NA
CASSIYTGARNTEAFF	TGTGCCAGTAGTATATATACAGGGGCAAGGAACACTGAAGCTTTCTTT	once	TRBV19	TRBJ1-1	TRBD1
CASSLVLAGGLADTQYF	TGTGCCAGCAGCTTAGTACTAGCGGGGGGGCTGGCAGATACGCAGTATTTT	NA	TRBV13	TRBJ2-3	TRBD2
CASSLGLAGNYEQYF	TGCGCCAGCAGCTTGGGGCTAGCGGGGAACTACGAGCAGTACTTC	NA	TRBV5-1	TRBJ2-7	TRBD2
CAWSVGQGAYEQYF	TGTGCCTGGAGTGTAGGACAGGGGGCCTACGAGCAGTACTTC	NA	TRBV30	TRBJ2-7	TRBD1
CASSLYKGLNGYTF	TGTGCCAGCAGTTTATATAAGGGGTTGAATGGCTACACCTTC	NA	TRBV28	TRBJ1-2	NA
CASSPRGSGAPPETQYF	TGTGCCAGCAGCCCCCGTGGTAGCGGGGCCCCCCCAGAGACCCAGTACTTC	NA	TRBV7-2	TRBJ2-5	TRBD2
CASSLAQGNGNTEAFF	TGTGCCAGCAGCTTAGCACAGGGAAATGGGAACACTGAAGCTTTCTTT	NA	TRBV7-9	TRBJ1-1	NA
CASSQQGRDRGRKQYF	TGCGCCAGCAGCCAACAGGGCAGGGACAGGGGGCGAAAGCAGTACTTC	NA	TRBV4-1	TRBJ2-7	TRBD1
CASSVTGTNTEAFF	TGTGCCAGCAGCGTGACAGGAACAAACACTGAAGCTTTCTTT	NA	TRBV9	TRBJ1-1	NA
CSATGGVGYTF	TGCAGTGCTACAGGGGGAGTTGGCTACACCTTC	NA	TRBV20-1	TRBJ1-2	TRBD1
CSAHGQGAGEQYF	TGCAGCGCTCACGGACAGGGGGCAGGCGAGCAGTACTTC	NA	TRBV29-1	TRBJ2-7	TRBD1